This TCR beta chain emerged from a study of glioma-infiltrating T cells. Points from the study as a whole: Only very few CDR3 sequences appeared in both tissue and blood. Non-neoplastic patients had below-expected tissue-blood divergence, while all gliomas exceeded expectation.

CDR1 is LNHDA and CDR2 is SQIVND in the germline V gene (reference sequence). The CDR3 contains 15 residues. Between the trimmed V and J ends, which lost 8 bases and 16 bases, there was a span of 27 bases. This clonotype appeared once. What it binds is not known. Amplification of TCR alpha and beta CDR3 regions from RNA used iRepertoire nested multiplex PCR. TCRdb passed the multiplex PCR reads through MiXCR, listing each CDR3 protein once. Among about 93,000 distinct CDR3 sequences, 35% to 50% were seen once, and the ten largest hold under 40%. This TCR was sampled from a human donor with low-grade glioma or glioblastoma, undergoing nonglioma brain surgery, or in good health (not recorded which). Sequenced sample: glioma tissue, nonneoplastic brain tissue, or PBMCs (not recorded which). V gene TRBV19 combines with J gene TRBJ1-6, with D unclear. The CDR3 is CASGRSQINNPPLHF. The CDR3 region has the DNA TGTGCCAGTGGGCGCTCGCAGATTAATAATCCGCCACTCCACTTT.